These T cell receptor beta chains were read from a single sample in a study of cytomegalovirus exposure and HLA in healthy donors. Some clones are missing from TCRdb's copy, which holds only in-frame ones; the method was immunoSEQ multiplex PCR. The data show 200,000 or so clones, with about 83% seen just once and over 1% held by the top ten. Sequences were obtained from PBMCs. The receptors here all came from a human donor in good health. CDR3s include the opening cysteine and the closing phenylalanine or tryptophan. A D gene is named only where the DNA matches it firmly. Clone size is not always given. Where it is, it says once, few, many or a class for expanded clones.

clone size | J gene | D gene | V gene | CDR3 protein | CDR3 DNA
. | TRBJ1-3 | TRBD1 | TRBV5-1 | CASSRSTGEGNTIYF | TGCGCCAGCAGCCGTAGCACAGGGGAAGGAAACACCATATATTTT
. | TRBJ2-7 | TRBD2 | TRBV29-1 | CSVEGLTSGTRSSYEQYF | TGCAGCGTTGAAGGGCTGACTAGCGGGACCAGGAGCTCCTACGAGCAGTACTTC
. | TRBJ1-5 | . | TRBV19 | CASSPRTSHRGNQPQHF | TGTGCCAGTAGTCCCCGGACATCCCACCGGGGCAATCAGCCCCAGCATTTT
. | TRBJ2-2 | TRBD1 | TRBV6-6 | CASRNRGRGTGELFF | TGTGCCAGCAGGAACAGGGGGCGAGGCACCGGGGAGCTGTTTTTT
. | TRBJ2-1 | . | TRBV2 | CASRYLATQGINEQFF | TGTGCCAGCAGGTACTTGGCCACCCAGGGTATCAATGAGCAGTTCTTC
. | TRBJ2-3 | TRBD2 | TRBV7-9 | CSSSLYRLASTDTQYF | TGTTCCAGCAGCCTCTACCGACTAGCGAGCACAGATACGCAGTATTTT
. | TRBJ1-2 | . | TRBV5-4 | CASSSRQVSRYTF | TGTGCCAGCAGCTCTAGACAGGTTTCGCGCTACACCTTC
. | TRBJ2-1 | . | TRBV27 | CASSPILAPSYNEQFF | TGTGCCAGCAGTCCGATATTAGCGCCCTCCTACAATGAGCAGTTCTTC
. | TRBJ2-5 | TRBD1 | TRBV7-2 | CASSSGQGRETQYF | TGTGCCAGCAGCTCGGGACAGGGCAGGGAGACCCAGTACTTC
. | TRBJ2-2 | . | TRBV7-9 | CASSLVSGGHTGELFF | TGTGCCAGCAGCTTAGTATCGGGGGGCCACACCGGGGAGCTGTTTTTT
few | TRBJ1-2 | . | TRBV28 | CASSFDQYGYTF | TGTGCCAGCAGTTTTGATCAGTATGGCTACACCTTC
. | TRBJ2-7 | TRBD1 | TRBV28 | CASRFWTGGEEQYF | TGTGCCAGCAGGTTTTGGACAGGGGGCGAAGAGCAGTACTTC
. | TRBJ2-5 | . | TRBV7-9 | CASSLRSGETQYF | TGTGCCAGCAGCTTAAGGTCGGGAGAGACCCAGTACTTC
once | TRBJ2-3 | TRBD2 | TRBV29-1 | CSVLDWREETDTQYF | TGCAGCGTTCTTGATTGGCGGGAGGAGACAGATACGCAGTATTTT
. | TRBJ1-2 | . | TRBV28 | CASSLPQQGWGYTF | TGTGCCAGCAGTTTACCTCAACAGGGCTGGGGCTACACCTTC
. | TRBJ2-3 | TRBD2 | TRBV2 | CASSETGGPVDTQYF | TGTGCCAGCAGTGAAACGGGAGGGCCGGTAGATACGCAGTATTTT
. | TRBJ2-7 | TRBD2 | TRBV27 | CASSTTGLGEQYF | TGCGCCAGCAGTACAACCGGACTAGGCGAGCAGTACTTC
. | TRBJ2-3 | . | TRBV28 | CASRPVGARTSTDTQYF | TGTGCCAGCAGACCGGTGGGAGCTCGAACTAGCACAGATACGCAGTATTTT
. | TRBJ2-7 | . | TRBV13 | CASSPVVWRERGSSYEQYF | TGTGCCAGCAGCCCGGTGGTATGGCGGGAAAGGGGTTCTTCCTACGAGCAGTACTTC
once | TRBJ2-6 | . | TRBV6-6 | CASSYLPGSGANVLTF | TGTGCCAGCAGTTACTTACCAGGGTCAGGGGCCAACGTCCTGACTTTC
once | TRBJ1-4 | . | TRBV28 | CASTTDRLPTNEKLFF | TGTGCCAGCACCACCGACAGGCTACCAACTAATGAAAAACTGTTTTTT
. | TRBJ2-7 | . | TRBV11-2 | CASSSIRGSYEQYF | TGTGCCAGCAGCTCCATAAGAGGCTCCTACGAGCAGTACTTC
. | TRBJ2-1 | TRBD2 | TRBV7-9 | CASTLGLAGYNEQFF | TGTGCCAGCACCCTCGGGCTAGCGGGCTACAATGAGCAGTTCTTC
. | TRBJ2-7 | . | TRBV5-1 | CASSLSAGSYEQYF | TGCGCCAGCAGCTTGTCGGCAGGCTCCTACGAGCAGTACTTC
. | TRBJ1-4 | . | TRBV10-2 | CASSPGGEKLFF | TGCGCCAGCAGCCCCGGGGGTGAAAAACTGTTTTTT
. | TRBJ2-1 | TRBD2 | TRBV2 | CASTGLAGGIEQFF | TGTGCCAGCACCGGACTAGCGGGAGGAATTGAGCAGTTCTTC
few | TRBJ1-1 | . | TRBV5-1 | CASRVEGDTEAFF | TGCGCCAGCAGGGTAGAGGGGGACACTGAAGCTTTCTTT
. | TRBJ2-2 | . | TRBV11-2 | CASSLASLARNTGELFF | TGTGCCAGCAGCTTAGCTAGCCTAGCGAGGAACACCGGGGAGCTGTTTTTT
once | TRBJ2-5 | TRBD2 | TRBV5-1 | CASSLLLAGGETQYF | TGCGCCAGCAGCTTGTTACTGGCGGGAGGGGAGACCCAGTACTTC
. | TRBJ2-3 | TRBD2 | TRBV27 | CASRPTSGFTDTQYF | TGTGCCAGCAGACCGACTAGCGGGTTCACAGATACGCAGTATTTT
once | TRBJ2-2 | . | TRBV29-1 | CSVHRTTLGIGELFF | TGCAGCGTTCACCGGACTACCCTCGGGATCGGGGAGCTGTTTTTT
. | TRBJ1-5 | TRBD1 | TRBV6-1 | CASSAALTGPRQPQHF | TGTGCCAGCAGTGCGGCATTGACAGGGCCCCGTCAGCCCCAGCATTTT
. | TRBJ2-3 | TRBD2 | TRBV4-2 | CASSQVVGASGRDTDTQYF | TGTGCCAGCAGCCAAGTGGTCGGGGCTAGCGGGAGAGATACAGATACGCAGTATTTT
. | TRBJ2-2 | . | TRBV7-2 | CASEQFNTGELFF | TGTGCCAGCGAACAGTTCAACACCGGGGAGCTGTTTTTT
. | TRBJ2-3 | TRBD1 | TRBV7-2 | CASSHAGGRSTDTQYF | TGTGCCAGCAGCCACGCAGGGGGCCGGAGCACAGATACGCAGTATTTT
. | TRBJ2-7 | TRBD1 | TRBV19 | CASSRQGREQYF | TGTGCCAGTAGTCGACAGGGGCGGGAGCAGTACTTC
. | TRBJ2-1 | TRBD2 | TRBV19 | CASSIDSGSYNEQFF | TGTGCCAGTAGTATTGATAGCGGGAGTTACAATGAGCAGTTCTTC
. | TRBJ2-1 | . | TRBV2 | CASSADRYNEQFF | TGTGCCAGCAGTGCCGACAGGTACAATGAGCAGTTCTTC
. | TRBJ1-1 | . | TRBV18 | CASSKPLGQNATSAFF | TGTGCCAGCTCAAAACCCCTTGGGCAGAACGCGACTAGTGCTTTCTTT
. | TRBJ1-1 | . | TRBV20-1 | CSAQGNTEAFF | TGCAGTGCACAGGGGAACACTGAAGCTTTCTTT
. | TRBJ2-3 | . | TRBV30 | CAWSYRDTQYF | TGTGCCTGGAGTTACAGGGATACGCAGTATTTT
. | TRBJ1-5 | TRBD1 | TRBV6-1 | CASSEKPGQGQPQHF | TGTGCCAGCAGTGAAAAACCGGGACAGGGCCAGCCCCAGCATTTT
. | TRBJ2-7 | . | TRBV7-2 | CASSLKGAYEQYF | TGTGCCAGCAGCTTAAAGGGGGCCTACGAGCAGTACTTC
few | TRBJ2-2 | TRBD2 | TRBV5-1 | CASSLELAGTGELFF | TGCGCCAGCAGCTTGGAACTAGCGGGGACCGGGGAGCTGTTTTTT